Each of the 14 T cell receptor beta chains below was sequenced from the same sample in a study of PD-1 blockade in classical Hodgkin lymphoma. Patients all relapsed after autologous stem cell transplantation, and there was variation in brentuximab vedotin exposure. TCRdb keeps only in-frame clones here, not all; method: immunoSEQ multiplex PCR. The sample has 20,000 to 30,000 clones; almost 70% are singletons. Here the sequenced sample was peripheral blood mononuclear cells (PBMCs), taken at baseline. The receptors derive from a human donor with classical Hodgkin lymphoma.

The chain combines TRBV18 with TRBJ2-3; 8 nucleotides align to TRBD2. Germline lookup yields CDR1 KGHSH and CDR2 LQKENI. The CDR3 runs to 15 residues. V trimming: 4 bases; J trimming: 1 base; junction bases outside the gene matches: 4. The CDR3 bases are TGTGCCAGCTCACTTGGAGCGGGGGGCACAGATACGCAGTATTTT. It translates to CASSLGAGGTDTQYF.

This clone was counted between two and nine times. The V call is TRBV10-1, the J call TRBJ2-5; 7 nucleotides match TRBD1. CDR3 length: 14 residues. With 3 bases clipped from V and 4 bases from J, the junction kept 5 bases outside the gene matches. Per the germline V gene, CDR1 is WNHNN and CDR2 is SYGVQD (reference sequence). CDR3 loop: CASSDPTGRETQYF. In DNA, the CDR3 is TGCGCCAGCAGTGACCCGACAGGGAGAGAGACCCAGTACTTC.

The V call is TRBV7-8, the J call TRBJ1-1; D unresolved. CDR1 is SGHVS and CDR2 is FQNEAQ in the germline V gene. The CDR3 has 13 amino acids. The V end lost 5 bases, the J end lost 0 bases, and 7 bases lay between the germline ends. The CDR3 DNA is TGTGCCAGCAGCGCGGGTTTGAACACTGAAGCTTTCTTT. The encoded protein is CASSAGLNTEAFF. The full variable domain, in which reference TRBV7-8 and TRBJ1-1 provide the parts outside the CDR3, is GAGVSQSPRYKVAKRGQDVALRCDPISGHVSLFWYQQALGQGPEFLTYFQNEAQLDKSGLPSDRFFAERPEGSVSTLKIQRTQQEDSAVYLCASSAGLNTEAFFGQGTRLTVV.

The rearrangement uses TRBV7-9 and TRBJ2-3, with 8 bases that match TRBD2. With 9 bases clipped from V and 0 bases from J, the junction kept 11 bases outside the gene matches. The CDR3 extends over 16 amino acids. Germline loops: CDR1 SEHNR, CDR2 FQNEAQ (reference sequence). The CDR3 region has the DNA TGTGCCAGAGACGCAATACTAGCGGCAAGCACAGATACGCAGTATTTT. It is translated as CARDAILAASTDTQYF.

The chain links TRBV10-3 to TRBJ1-1; D is unresolved. Germline V gene lookup returns CDR1 ENHRY and CDR2 SYGVKD. This CDR3 comprises 12 residues. Trimming pared 6 bases from V and 1 base from J, leaving 6 bases between. The CDR3 coding sequence is TGTGCCATCAGAGAAGGGAACACTGAAGCTTTCTTT. This translates into CAIREGNTEAFF.

The V and J genes are TRBV2 and TRBJ2-4, with a possible D match to TRBD2 (6 bases). Germline CDR1 and CDR2: SNHLY and FYNNEI. The CDR3 length is 14 residues. Trimming removed 3 bases at V and 1 base at J, with 7 bases between. CDR3 DNA sequence: TGTGCCAGCAGTGATCGGGGGGCCAAAAACATTCAGTACTTC. Translated, it gives CASSDRGAKNIQYF. The full variable domain, in which reference TRBV2 and TRBJ2-4 provide the parts outside the CDR3, is EPEVTQTPSHQVTQMGQEVILRCVPISNHLYFYWYRQILGQKVEFLVSFYNNEISEKSEIFDDQFSVERPDGSNFTLKIRSTKLEDSAMYFCASSDRGAKNIQYFGAGTRLSVL.

The chain couples TRBV27 to TRBJ1-1, with D maybe TRBD1 (6 bases). The CDR3 length is 13 residues. Between the trimmed V and J ends, which lost 3 bases and 7 bases, there was a span of 12 bases. Germline lookup yields CDR1 MNHEY and CDR2 SMNVEV (reference sequence). The CDR3 region has the DNA TGTGCCAGCAGTTTGGTTGGGGGCAGTGAAGCTTTCTTT. Amino acids: CASSLVGGSEAFF.

In the case of this clone: An end of the junction differs from the germline gene, which may be a read error. CDR3 sequence (DNA): TGTGCTAGCAGCGCCGGGACAGGGCTCCCCTACGAGCAGTACTTC. This codes for CASSAGTGLPYEQYF. The rearrangement uses TRBV7-7 and TRBJ2-7, with TRBD1 identical over 9 bases. CDR1 is SSHAT and CDR2 is FNYEAQ in the germline V gene (reference sequence). CDR3 length: 15 residues.

The chain employs TRBV27 and TRBJ1-1, with D possibly TRBD1 on 5 matching bases. Germline loops: CDR1 MNHEY, CDR2 SMNVEV (reference sequence). V was shortened by 2 bases and J by 4 bases, with 8 bases between the two germline ends. The CDR3 length is 13 residues. The CDR3 DNA reads TGTGCCAGCAGTTTACTACAGGCCACTGAAGCTTTCTTT. Encoded protein: CASSLLQATEAFF.

This clone was found a few times. The chain carries TRBV4-3 and TRBJ1-2; D unclear. Germline V lookup: CDR1 LGHNA, CDR2 YSLEER. The CDR3 loop spans 15 amino acids. The germline V and J ends were trimmed by 2 bases and 0 bases, with 10 bases remaining between them. The CDR3, as DNA: TGCGCCAGCAGCCAATTCGTCGGCGCTAACTATGGCTACACCTTC. This encodes CASSQFVGANYGYTF.

The rearrangement uses TRBV19 and TRBJ1-1; D is unclear. CDR3 length: 14 amino acids. Trimming removed 3 bases from V and 2 bases from J, with 10 bases in between. Germline V gene data show CDR1 as LNHDA and CDR2 as SQIVND (reference sequence). The CDR3 DNA sequence: TGTGCCAGTAGTATCTTCGGATCCAACACTGAAGCTTTCTTT. It codes for CASSIFGSNTEAFF.

The chain links TRBV19 to TRBJ1-5, with TRBD1 matching over 10 bases. Germline V gene lookup returns CDR1 LNHDA and CDR2 SQIVND (reference sequence). V gave up 8 bases and J gave up 2 bases; unmatched junction bases: 6. This CDR3 region has 15 residues. The CDR3 region is CASRDRGQGNQPQHF. The DNA for the CDR3 is TGTGCCAGTCGAGACAGGGGGCAGGGCAATCAGCCCCAGCATTTT.

Notes on this clone: It is unclear where the CDR3 begins or ends on the DNA, so no DNA is shown, and the CDR3 is as TCRdb lists it. V is TRBV6-5 and J is TRBJ1-2; the DNA was not used to check the table's D call, TRBD1. Germline CDR1 is MNHEY and CDR2 is SVGAGI. From its first to its last residue, the CDR3 has 14 amino acids. CDR3 sequence reads: CASSSSGQNNGYTF.

The chain employs TRBV6-1 and TRBJ2-1; D ambiguous. The V end was cut by 6 bases, the J end by 1 base, with 10 bases between. The CDR3 spans 14 residues. The germline gives CDR1 MNHNS, CDR2 SASEGT. The chain's CDR3 is CASSVRDSYNEQFF. The CDR3, as DNA: TGTGCCAGCAGCGTTCGTGATTCCTACAATGAGCAGTTCTTC.